Listed below are T cell receptor beta chains from one sample, sequenced in a study of T cell responses to AZD1222 COVID-19 vaccine. Sequencing used immunoSEQ multiplex PCR; TCRdb keeps in-frame clones, though not all of them. Here the sample spans about 160,000 clones, about nine tenths being singletons. The specimen was peripheral blood, collected on day 0 of AZD1222 vaccination. The receptors were sampled from an adult in good health. Both conserved end residues are part of each CDR3. D genes are given only for firm matches. Clone size, where shown, is once, few, many, or a class for clones that have expanded.

TRBV28	.	.	TRBJ2-2	TGTGCCAGCAGTTTAGGCGGTCAACAAACCGGGGAGCTGTTTTTT	CASSLGGQQTGELFF
TRBV3-1/TRBV3-2	TRBD1	.	TRBJ1-1	TGTGCCAGCAGCCAAGAGTCCGGGACAGCGAGTTCTAAACCTGAAGCTTTCTTT	CASSQESGTASSKPEAFF
TRBV6-2/TRBV6-3	.	.	TRBJ2-7	TGTGCCAGCAGTTACTCAGAGATCCTTGCCTACGAGCAGTACTTC	CASSYSEILAYEQYF
TRBV30	TRBD1	.	TRBJ1-4	TGTGCCTGGAGTAGAGGCGCCTTTCAGGGGGAACTGTTTTTT	CAWSRGAFQGELFF
TRBV28	.	.	TRBJ1-5	TGTGCCAGCAGTCCACCGACCCCGGGACATTTCAATCAGCCCCAGCATTTT	CASSPPTPGHFNQPQHF
TRBV6-2/TRBV6-3	.	.	TRBJ1-2	TGTGCCAGCAGTTACCCCGGGGCCCCCAGAGGCTACACCTTC	CASSYPGAPRGYTF
TRBV7-9	.	.	TRBJ2-1	TGTGCCAGCAGCTTAGTAGGCGGTGAGCAGTTCTTC	CASSLVGGEQFF
TRBV28	TRBD1	.	TRBJ1-2	TGTGCCAGCAGAATTCCAGGACAGGGGGCGGAAGGCTACACCTTC	CASRIPGQGAEGYTF
TRBV9	.	.	TRBJ1-1	TGTGCCAGCAGCGTAGAGCTGGCGGGGGCCACTGAAGCTTTCTTT	CASSVELAGATEAFF
TRBV2	.	once	TRBJ2-1	TGTGCCAGCAGGGTAGATTTACCGGATGAGCAGTTCTTC	CASRVDLPDEQFF